Shown below are 25 T cell receptor beta chains from a single sample sequenced in a study of shared clonotypes between healthy human individuals. Produced via immunoSEQ multiplex PCR; TCRdb's table is partial and in-frame only. Of 950,000 to 1,100,000 clones listed, approximately 68% were seen once; the top ten hold about 1.5%. Sequenced material: memory CD4+ T cells sorted from blood. The subset is: CD45RA-negative fraction. The receptors here all came from a man between 18 and 29 years old in good health.

This clone appeared a single time. The chain uses TRBV6-1 and TRBJ2-3; the D gene is possibly TRBD2 (5 bases). Deletions cut 0 bases from V and 6 bases from J, with 19 bases between. Germline V CDR1 and CDR2: MNHNS, SASEGT. This CDR3 region has 17 residues. CDR3 residues: CASSEAGSGGARDTQYF. The DNA of the CDR3 is TGTGCCAGCAGTGAAGCTGGGAGTGGAGGCGCGCGCGATACGCAGTATTTT.

The chain links TRBV28 to TRBJ2-2, with D unresolved. CDR1 MDHEN and CDR2 SYDVKM come from the germline V gene. V lost 3 bases and J lost 4, with 6 bases in between. This CDR3 spans 13 amino acids. This CDR3 reads CASSFRTTGELFF. CDR3 DNA sequence: TGTGCCAGCAGTTTTCGTACCACCGGGGAGCTGTTTTTT.

The rearrangement links TRBV5-5 to TRBJ2-4; D gene unclear. The CDR3 sequence is 17 residues long. The germline gives CDR1 SGHKS, CDR2 YYEKEE (reference sequence). V dropped 5 bases and J dropped 0 bases, with 18 bases sitting between them. The CDR3 DNA follows: TGTGCCAGCAGTCGGGTTGAGGCGCTGGGAGCCAAAAACATTCAGTACTTC. Translation gives CASSRVEALGAKNIQYF.

This clone was seen a single time. The CDR3 reads CASMKLGAPTGELFF. CDR3 sequence (DNA): TGTGCCAGTATGAAGCTCGGGGCCCCCACCGGGGAGCTGTTTTTT. V is TRBV19 and J is TRBJ2-2; D tentatively reads TRBD1 or TRBD2 (5 bases each). Germline CDR1 LNHDA, CDR2 SQIVND (reference sequence). V lost 7 bases, J lost 4 bases, and 16 bases lay in between. The CDR3 is 15 residues long.

This chain joins TRBV11-2 and TRBJ2-4, with D unclear. Germline lookup yields CDR1 SGHAT and CDR2 FQNNGV. The CDR3 loop spans 15 amino acids. Trimming took off 3 bases at V and 1 base at J, with 10 bases between the two ends. In DNA form, the CDR3 reads TGTGCCAGCAGCTTCGGATCTCGGGCCAAAAACATTCAGTACTTC. It yields the protein CASSFGSRAKNIQYF.

This rearrangement joins TRBV10-3 to TRBJ1-6; 7 nucleotides align to TRBD1. Unmatched junction bases numbered 10, after V lost 4 bases and J lost 10 bases. The CDR3 length is 15 residues. Germline V gives CDR1 ENHRY, CDR2 SYGVKD. The CDR3: CAISATGALGSPLHF. CDR3 coding DNA: TGTGCCATCAGTGCCACAGGGGCCCTTGGGTCACCCCTCCACTTT.

The chain combines TRBV11-2 with TRBJ1-2, with a weak D call TRBD1 (5 bases). The V gene lost 1 base and the J gene lost 4 bases, with 13 bases spanning the gap. The CDR3 runs to 15 residues. Germline CDR1 reads SGHAT; CDR2 reads FQNNGV. The CDR3 sequence is CASSLGRAGGYGYTF. CDR3 sequence (DNA): TGTGCCAGCAGCTTAGGCAGGGCTGGCGGCTATGGCTACACCTTC. Full variable domain (missing parts from reference TRBV11-2 and TRBJ1-2): EAGVAQSPRYKIIEKRQSVAFWCNPISGHATLYWYQQILGQGPKLLIQFQNNGVVDDSQLPKDRFSAERLKGVDSTLKIQPAKLEDSAVYLCASSLGRAGGYGYTFGSGTRLTVV.

In this sample, this clone turned up once. The chain is built from TRBV2 and TRBJ2-2; D is unclear. Germline values: CDR1 SNHLY, CDR2 FYNNEI. V was shortened by 3 bases and J by 4 bases, with 12 bases between the two germline ends. CDR3 length equals 15 residues. CDR3 coding DNA: TGTGCCAGCAGTGACCGTCGGTCGAGCACCGGGGAGCTGTTTTTT. Translating it yields CASSDRRSSTGELFF.

This clone has just a few counts. This sequence joins TRBV7-3 and TRBJ2-1; D not resolved. The CDR3 runs 13 residues. Germline CDR1 is SGHTA and CDR2 is FQGTGA. The V end lost 5 bases, the J end lost 3 bases, and 8 bases lay between the germline ends. This CDR3 reads CASSQVGYNEQFF. The CDR3, as DNA: TGTGCCAGCAGCCAGGTGGGCTACAATGAGCAGTTCTTC. The whole variable domain, remainder taken from reference TRBV7-3 and TRBJ2-1, is GAGVSQTPSNKVTEKGKYVELRCDPISGHTALYWYRQSLGQGPEFLIYFQGTGAADDSGLPNDRFFAVRPEGSVSTLKIQRTERGDSAVYLCASSQVGYNEQFFGPGTRLTVL.

This clone occurred a few times. The chain recombines TRBV18 with TRBJ2-7; no clear D. V shed 3 bases and J shed 0 bases, with 9 bases lying between them. CDR1 and CDR2 (germline): KGHSH, LQKENI. This CDR3 has 14 amino acids. CDR3 protein: CASSPPASSYEQYF. The CDR3 DNA reads TGTGCCAGCTCACCTCCAGCTTCCTCCTACGAGCAGTACTTC.

The chain recombines TRBV6-5 with TRBJ2-7; the match to TRBD1 covers 8 bases. Germline values: CDR1 MNHEY, CDR2 SVGAGI. CDR3 length: 14 amino acids. V shed 2 bases and J 6 bases; nucleotides not matched to a gene: 6. The CDR3 nucleotides are TGTGCCAGCAGTTACGGGCAGGGGGCTGGCGAGCAGTACTTC. Translating gives CASSYGQGAGEQYF.

In this sample, this clone turned up a few times. The rearrangement uses TRBV18 and TRBJ2-2, with D tentatively TRBD1 (6 bases). This CDR3 spans 16 amino acids. Germline CDR1 and CDR2: KGHSH and LQKENI. V lost 3 bases and J 2 bases, leaving 13 bases between the germline ends. CDR3 amino acids: CASSPTGITNTGELFF. The CDR3 nucleotides are TGTGCCAGCTCACCCACAGGGATAACTAACACCGGGGAGCTGTTTTTT.

The rearrangement uses TRBV18 and TRBJ1-1; TRBD1 matches at 9 bases. Per germline, CDR1 KGHSH and CDR2 LQKENI. CDR3 length: 13 residues. The trim removed 3 bases at V and 8 bases at J, leaving 4 bases unmatched. The CDR3 sequence: CASSPGGTGEAFF. DNA for the CDR3: TGTGCCAGCTCACCGGGAGGGACAGGGGAAGCTTTCTTT.

V and J are TRBV7-3 and TRBJ2-2; D is possibly TRBD2 (6 bases). V was clipped by 5 bases and J by 5 bases, with 12 bases between them. The CDR3 extends over 14 amino acids. The germline V gene has CDR1 SGHTA and CDR2 FQGTGA. This CDR3 is CASSPGLATGELFF. The DNA for the CDR3 is TGTGCCAGCAGCCCGGGACTTGCTACCGGGGAGCTGTTTTTT.

The chain is built from TRBV7-2 and TRBJ1-1, with 9 bases identical to TRBD1. The CDR3 contains 14 residues. The V gene end was trimmed by 6 bases and the J gene end by 4 bases; junction bases not matched to a gene: 6. Per the germline V gene, CDR1 is SGHTA and CDR2 is FQGNSA. In DNA, the CDR3 is TGTGCCAGCAGTTTGGGGACAGGGCCCACTGAAGCTTTCTTT. It is translated as CASSLGTGPTEAFF. Based on the CDR3 plus reference TRBV7-2 and TRBJ1-1, the full variable domain is GAGVSQSPSNKVTEKGKDVELRCDPISGHTALYWYRQSLGQGLEFLIYFQGNSAPDKSGLPSDRFSAERTGGSVSTLTIQRTQQEDSAVYLCASSLGTGPTEAFFGQGTRLTVV.

There are a few counts of this clone. The same CDR3 also results from other DNA sequences found in this sample. V gene TRBV5-1 combines with J gene TRBJ1-2, with D unclear. The V gene's germline CDR1 is SGHRS and CDR2 YFSETQ. The CDR3 is made up of 12 amino acids. Between the trimmed V and J ends, which lost 0 bases and 3 bases, there was a span of 3 bases. The CDR3: CASSLGDYGYTF. In DNA form, the CDR3 reads TGCGCCAGCAGCTTGGGAGACTATGGCTACACCTTC.

V is TRBV20-1 and J is TRBJ1-3, with D possibly TRBD1 on 5 matching bases. The ends were cut back, 6 bases at V and 10 bases at J, with 13 bases in the middle. The CDR3 is 11 amino acids. CDR1 is DFQATT and CDR2 is SNEGSKA in the germline V gene (reference sequence). CDR3 in DNA: TGCAGTGCCGTAGGGGCCGGGACCATATATTTT. Residues: CSAVGAGTIYF.

The rearrangement links TRBV11-1 to TRBJ2-3; TRBD1 is a possible D gene (5 bases). The germline gives CDR1 SGHAT, CDR2 FQDESV (reference sequence). The CDR3 totals 14 residues. V lost 6 bases and J 2 bases, leaving 12 bases between the germline ends. The CDR3 DNA is TGTGCCAGCAGTTTAAGACAGTCCACAGATACGCAGTATTTT. Residues: CASSLRQSTDTQYF. Together with reference TRBV11-1 and TRBJ2-3, the CDR3 gives the full variable domain: EAEVAQSPRYKITEKSQAVAFWCDPISGHATLYWYRQILGQGPELLVQFQDESVVDDSQLPKDRFSAERLKGVDSTLKIQPAELGDSAMYLCASSLRQSTDTQYFGPGTRLTVL.

This sequence joins TRBV7-2 and TRBJ2-2; D unclear. This CDR3 region has 15 residues. V lost 1 base and J lost 2, with 8 bases in between. Per germline, CDR1 SGHTA and CDR2 FQGNSA. CDR3 coding DNA: TGTGCCAGCAGCTTAGGAGACACAAACACCGGGGAGCTGTTTTTT. Its protein is CASSLGDTNTGELFF.

This rearrangement joins TRBV28 to TRBJ1-1, with D unclear. The CDR3 contains 14 residues. Deletions cut 5 bases from V and 1 base from J, with 11 bases between. Germline assignment: CDR1 MDHEN and CDR2 SYDVKM. This CDR3 reads CASSAETRNTEAFF. The CDR3 DNA follows: TGTGCCAGCAGTGCTGAGACTAGGAACACTGAAGCTTTCTTT. The full variable domain, rest sourced from reference TRBV28 and TRBJ1-1, is DVKVTQSSRYLVKRTGEKVFLECVQDMDHENMFWYRQDPGLGLRLIYFSYDVKMKEKGDIPEGYSVSREKKERFSLILESASTNQTSMYLCASSAETRNTEAFFGQGTRLTVV.

At least ten counts were recorded for this clone. Additional DNA sequences in this sample encode the identical CDR3. The rearrangement uses TRBV18 and TRBJ1-3; 8 nucleotides align to TRBD1. Germline V gives CDR1 KGHSH, CDR2 LQKENI. V was clipped by 2 bases and J by 0 bases; unmatched bases: 0. The CDR3 spans 15 residues. In nucleotides, the CDR3 is TGTGCCAGCTCACCAGGACAGGGCTCTGGAAACACCATATATTTT. Translation gives CASSPGQGSGNTIYF. Based on the CDR3 plus reference TRBV18 and TRBJ1-3, the full variable domain is NAGVMQNPRHLVRRRGQEARLRCSPMKGHSHVYWYRQLPEEGLKFMVYLQKENIIDESGMPKERFSAEFPKEGPSILRIQQVVRGDSAAYFCASSPGQGSGNTIYFGEGSWLTVV.

The chain links TRBV19 to TRBJ1-5, with D perhaps matching TRBD1 (6 bases). Trimming cost V 6 bases and J 2 bases, with 14 bases left between them. CDR1 and CDR2 from the germline V gene are LNHDA and SQIVND (reference sequence). The CDR3 has 15 residues. The CDR3 nucleotides are TGTGCCAGTAGCCAGGGGCCGGCGGGCAATCAGCCCCAGCATTTT. The encoded protein is CASSQGPAGNQPQHF.

Comments on this clone: The identical CDR3 is also encoded by other nucleotide sequences in the sample. The chain couples TRBV5-1 to TRBJ1-1, with a weak D call TRBD1 (6 bases). Germline V CDR1 and CDR2: SGHRS, YFSETQ. Deletions cut 0 bases from V and 5 bases from J, with 11 bases between. The CDR3 loop spans 14 amino acids. The CDR3 sequence: CASSLATGNTEAFF. DNA of the CDR3: TGCGCCAGCAGCTTGGCAACAGGGAATACTGAAGCTTTCTTT.

This clone has a single count. V is TRBV4-1 and J is TRBJ2-7; 11 nucleotides agree with TRBD2. The CDR3 consists of 16 residues. Trimming at V came to 1 base and at J to 1 base, leaving 3 bases not matched to a gene. Germline loops: CDR1 MGHRA, CDR2 YSYEKL. DNA of the CDR3: TGCGCCAGCAGCCAAGGGCGACTAGCGGGATCCTACGAGCAGTACTTC. Residues: CASSQGRLAGSYEQYF.

The chain recombines TRBV18 with TRBJ2-2; no reliable D call. The CDR3 length is 13 residues. The V end lost 3 bases, the J end lost 9 bases, and 11 bases lay between the germline ends. Germline CDR1 and CDR2: KGHSH and LQKENI. The CDR3 loop is CASSPKGSRELFF. The DNA for the CDR3 is TGTGCCAGCTCACCGAAAGGGTCTAGGGAGCTGTTTTTT.